One sample yielded the 15 T cell receptor beta chains listed below, sequenced in a study of CD8 T cells in Susac syndrome. RNA was extracted with the RNeasy kit, and a quantity of about 0.45 to 1 ug was reverse transcribed using random hexamers. TCRdb recomputed calls from the immunoSEQ multiplex PCR reads with MiXCR, one row per CDR3 protein. The profile shows 70,000 to 100,000 distinct CDR3 sequences, about 95% of them singletons. Sequencing used CD8+ T cells from PBMCs. The receptor source for this set is a human donor with Susac syndrome.

In this sample, this clonotype turned up a few times. The J gene is TRBJ2-5, the V gene TRBV11-2; 9 nucleotides align to TRBD1. After removal of 0 bases from V and 7 bases from J, the junction contained 9 bases not matched to a gene. The CDR3 spans 16 residues. CDR1 is SGHAT, CDR2 FQNNGV, per germline. The CDR3 protein is CASSLDKGTGFVTQYF. The CDR3 DNA is TGTGCCAGCAGCTTAGATAAAGGGACAGGGTTTGTGACCCAGTACTTC.

J is TRBJ2-7 and V is TRBV7-9, with D tentatively TRBD1 (5 bases). V was trimmed by 4 bases and J by 2 bases, leaving 12 bases between them. The CDR3 runs 14 residues. The germline CDR1 and CDR2 sequences are SEHNR and FQNEAQ (reference sequence). The CDR3, as DNA: TGTGCCAGCAGCTCCCCTGGGGCCGCCTACGAGCAGTACTTC. Its protein is CASSSPGAAYEQYF.

The chain combines TRBV10-3 with TRBJ2-7; 10 nucleotides match TRBD2. Germline-derived CDR1 and CDR2 are ENHRY and SYGVKD. J gave up 4 bases and V 10 bases, and 7 bases lay outside the gene matches. The CDR3 has 13 amino acids. The chain's CDR3 is CATLAGETYEQYF. The CDR3 DNA reads TGTGCCACTCTAGCGGGAGAGACATACGAGCAGTACTTC.

The chain carries TRBV14 and TRBJ2-7; D perhaps matches TRBD1 (5 bases). The CDR3 contains 13 residues. V gave up 2 bases and J gave up 1 base, with 6 bases separating them. The germline gives CDR1 SGHDN, CDR2 FVKESK. The CDR3 DNA is TGTGCCAGCAGCCAACAGGGATCCTACGAGCAGTACGTC. Encoded protein: CASSQQGSYEQYV.

This chain links TRBV9 with TRBJ2-3, with D unclear. There are 14 residues in the CDR3. CDR1 is SGDLS, CDR2 YYNGEE, per germline. Trimming removed 2 bases from V and 2 bases from J, with 9 bases in between. The CDR3 is CASSVNSHTDTQYF. CDR3 nucleotide sequence: TGTGCCAGCAGCGTGAACAGTCACACAGATACGCAGTATTTT.

CDR3 DNA: TGCAGCGAACGAGGAGCGGGGGACTCCTACAATGAGCAGTTCTTC. This encodes CSERGAGDSYNEQFF. J is TRBJ2-1 and V is TRBV29-1; 8 nucleotides agree with TRBD2. V lost 7 bases to trimming and J lost 0 bases; unmatched junction nucleotides: 8. Germline V gives CDR1 SQVTM, CDR2 ANQGSEA. The CDR3 sequence is 15 residues long.

V usage is TRBV2 and J usage is TRBJ2-1, with TRBD2 as a possible D gene (6 bases). Trimming pared 4 bases from V and 6 bases from J, leaving 13 bases between. Germline values: CDR1 SNHLY, CDR2 FYNNEI. The CDR3 is made up of 14 amino acids. The chain's CDR3 is CASSAETRINEQFF. For the CDR3, the DNA is TGTGCCAGCAGTGCAGAGACTAGGATCAATGAGCAGTTCTTC.

This clonotype has only one observation. The chain is built from TRBV4-1 and TRBJ2-5; TRBD2 matches at 9 bases. Trimming removed 4 bases from V and 5 bases from J; junction bases left unmatched: 8. This CDR3 region has 15 residues. Germline CDR1 and CDR2: MGHRA and YSYEKL. The CDR3: CASSPIAGVVETQYF. CDR3 nucleotides: TGCGCCAGCAGCCCGATAGCGGGGGTGGTGGAGACCCAGTACTTC.

The rearrangement links TRBV19 to TRBJ1-4; D is ambiguous. V lost 4 bases to trimming and J lost 4 bases, with 10 bases between them. Germline values: CDR1 LNHDA, CDR2 SQIVND (reference sequence). The CDR3 consists of 14 residues. This chain's CDR3 is CASSTPYGNEKLFF. The CDR3, as DNA: TGTGCCAGTAGTACCCCTTACGGTAATGAAAAACTGTTTTTT.

The V call is TRBV7-2, the J call TRBJ2-7; no clear D gene. The V gene's germline CDR1 is SGHTA and CDR2 FQGNSA. Trimming cost V 2 bases and J 3 bases, with 2 bases left between them. The CDR3 contains 11 residues. CDR3 DNA sequence: TGTGCCAGCAGCTTAAACTACGAGCAGTACTTC. Translated: CASSLNYEQYF.

The chain joins TRBV6-5 to TRBJ2-5, with 14 bases lining up with TRBD2. The CDR3 sequence is 15 residues long. Germline V gives CDR1 MNHEY, CDR2 SVGAGI. The V and J ends lost 5 bases and 5 bases, in that order; junction bases with no gene match: 4. DNA of the CDR3: TGTGCCAGCAGTCCGGGACTAGCGGGAGAGGAGACCCAGTACTTC. Residues: CASSPGLAGEETQYF.

This clonotype was seen once. The rearrangement links TRBV29-1 to TRBJ1-1, with D possibly TRBD1 on 5 matching bases. V shed 4 bases and J shed 7 bases, with 7 bases lying between them. Per germline, CDR1 SQVTM and CDR2 ANQGSEA. The CDR3 is made up of 10 amino acids. In DNA form, the CDR3 reads TGCAGCGTTGCAACAGGTGAAGCTTTCTTT. The encoded protein is CSVATGEAFF.

This chain uses TRBV20-1 with TRBJ2-4; D is uncertain. Germline CDR1 and CDR2: DFQATT and SNEGSKA (reference sequence). CDR3 length: 14 amino acids. The V and J ends lost 6 bases and 3 bases respectively, with 15 bases between them. CDR3 in DNA: TGCAGTGCCTACAGCCACTCGAGCAAAAACATTCAGTACTTC. Translating gives CSAYSHSSKNIQYF.

This chain links TRBV4-2 with TRBJ2-3; 8 nucleotides line up with TRBD2. Germline V CDR1 and CDR2: LGHNA, YNFKEQ. The length of the CDR3 is 16 residues. With V trimmed by 0 bases and J by 3 bases, 5 bases remained unmatched. The CDR3 DNA reads as TGTGCCAGCAGCCAAGATGGGACTAGTGTGACAGATACGCAGTATTTT. This codes for CASSQDGTSVTDTQYF.

V gene TRBV7-2 combines with J gene TRBJ2-3, with D tentatively TRBD2 (5 bases). The germline V gene has CDR1 SGHTA and CDR2 FQGNSA. The CDR3 sequence is 15 residues long. Trimming removed 0 bases at V and 1 base at J, with 8 bases between. CDR3 nucleotide sequence: TGTGCCAGCAGCTTAGCAGGGAGCCGCACAGATACGCAGTATTTT. Amino acids: CASSLAGSRTDTQYF.